The rows below give T cell receptor beta chains drawn from one sample of a study of Ad26.COV2.S vaccination and SARS-CoV-2 variants. Using immunoSEQ multiplex PCR, the repertoire was profiled, and TCRdb retains in-frame clones only, with some absent. The table has approximately 500,000 clones, around 90% seen once. The source was peripheral blood, collected in a trial of Ad26.COV2.S vaccine versus placebo. Source of these receptors: a person aged 18-65 years who received the Ad26.COV2.S COVID-19 vaccine or a placebo. Both conserved end residues are part of each CDR3. The order of the fields is J gene, clone size, D gene, V gene, CDR3 DNA, CDR3 protein. The D gene is left open where the match is weak. Not every row has a clone size; where given, it reads once, few, many or a size class.

j_gene: TRBJ1-2
abundance: NA
d_gene: NA
v_gene: TRBV30
CDR3nt: TGTGCCTGGAGTACGACCGGGCTCCTCTATGGCTACACCTTC
CDR3aa: CAWSTTGLLYGYTF

j_gene: TRBJ1-1
abundance: NA
d_gene: NA
v_gene: TRBV27
CDR3nt: TGTGCCAGCTTCCAGGGGACTGAAGCTTTCTTT
CDR3aa: CASFQGTEAFF

j_gene: TRBJ2-2
abundance: few
d_gene: NA
v_gene: TRBV3-1/TRBV3-2
CDR3nt: TGTGCCAGCAGCCAAGGGGACTCGAACACCGGGGAGCTGTTTTTT
CDR3aa: CASSQGDSNTGELFF

j_gene: TRBJ2-1
abundance: NA
d_gene: TRBD1
v_gene: TRBV10-3
CDR3nt: TGTGCCATCAGACAGGGGGCTAGGGGAGGCGGTGAGCAGTTCTTC
CDR3aa: CAIRQGARGGGEQFF

j_gene: TRBJ1-2
abundance: NA
d_gene: NA
v_gene: TRBV28
CDR3nt: TGTGCCAGCAGCTTATTGGGTTATGGCTACACCTTC
CDR3aa: CASSLLGYGYTF

j_gene: TRBJ2-7
abundance: NA
d_gene: TRBD2
v_gene: TRBV14
CDR3nt: TGTGCCAGCAGCCCTGGGACTAGCGGGAGCCTGATGTCCTACGAGCAGTACTTC
CDR3aa: CASSPGTSGSLMSYEQYF

j_gene: TRBJ2-3
abundance: NA
d_gene: TRBD2
v_gene: TRBV5-1
CDR3nt: TGCGCCAGCAGCCGCGGGAGTTCGGATACGCAGTATTTT
CDR3aa: CASSRGSSDTQYF

j_gene: TRBJ1-2
abundance: NA
d_gene: NA
v_gene: TRBV13
CDR3nt: TGTGCCAGCAGACGTTACTCGCCCGGGACTGGCTACACCTTC
CDR3aa: CASRRYSPGTGYTF

j_gene: TRBJ2-7
abundance: NA
d_gene: NA
v_gene: TRBV18
CDR3nt: TGTGCCAGCCCAAGCTCCAGTACCTACGAGCAGTACTTC
CDR3aa: CASPSSSTYEQYF

j_gene: TRBJ1-1
abundance: NA
d_gene: NA
v_gene: TRBV27
CDR3nt: TGTGCCAGCAAGTTTACCCCGACAGGTACTGGTGAAGCTTTCTTT
CDR3aa: CASKFTPTGTGEAFF

j_gene: TRBJ1-6
abundance: NA
d_gene: NA
v_gene: TRBV28
CDR3nt: TGTGCCAGCGTGGGGAGTCGGGGCTGGGGTTCACCCCTCCACTTT
CDR3aa: CASVGSRGWGSPLHF

j_gene: TRBJ2-1
abundance: NA
d_gene: NA
v_gene: TRBV7-9
CDR3nt: TGTGCCAGCAGCTTAGGAAGGGCCACGGATTTTGATGAGCAGTTCTTC
CDR3aa: CASSLGRATDFDEQFF

j_gene: TRBJ1-6
abundance: NA
d_gene: NA
v_gene: TRBV12-5
CDR3nt: TGTGCTAGTGGTTTGAGTATCGGAGAGGGTGGGGATTCACCCCTCCACTTT
CDR3aa: CASGLSIGEGGDSPLHF

j_gene: TRBJ2-5
abundance: once
d_gene: NA
v_gene: TRBV20-1
CDR3nt: TGCAGTGCTAGTAAGGTTTTTGCACACCTGGGCCAAGAGACCCAGTACTTC
CDR3aa: CSASKVFAHLGQETQYF

j_gene: TRBJ2-3
abundance: NA
d_gene: NA
v_gene: TRBV5-1
CDR3nt: TGCGCCAGCAGCTTGTGGCGGGACAGCACAGATACGCAGTATTTT
CDR3aa: CASSLWRDSTDTQYF

j_gene: TRBJ2-1
abundance: NA
d_gene: NA
v_gene: TRBV3-1/TRBV3-2
CDR3nt: TGTGCCAGCAGCCAAGACCCCCCCGGGACTCCTGGCGATGAGCAGTTCTTC
CDR3aa: CASSQDPPGTPGDEQFF

j_gene: TRBJ2-7
abundance: NA
d_gene: NA
v_gene: TRBV7-6
CDR3nt: TGTGCCAGCAGCCCAACCTCTTCTAGCGAGCAGTACTTC
CDR3aa: CASSPTSSSEQYF

j_gene: TRBJ2-5
abundance: NA
d_gene: NA
v_gene: TRBV7-2
CDR3nt: TGTGCCAGCAGCGTAGGAACGGGGTGGGAGACCCAGTACTTC
CDR3aa: CASSVGTGWETQYF

j_gene: TRBJ2-7
abundance: NA
d_gene: TRBD1
v_gene: TRBV7-9
CDR3nt: TGTGCCAGCAGCACTAGGGACAGCGCCTACGAGCAGTACTTC
CDR3aa: CASSTRDSAYEQYF

j_gene: TRBJ2-5
abundance: NA
d_gene: NA
v_gene: TRBV3-1/TRBV3-2
CDR3nt: TGTGCCAGCAGCCAGCGAGGGAGGAGTGCGACCCAGTACTTC
CDR3aa: CASSQRGRSATQYF